Below, 15 T cell receptor beta chains from the same sample are listed, as sequenced in a study of blood T cells in healthy people across ages. Combining a sample-barcoded 5' primer with a J-beta primer mix, a second PCR ran for 7 to 11 cycles. MiXCR, run by TCRdb on the 5' RACE reads, gives a single entry per CDR3 protein. The data contain around 1.7 million distinct CDR3 sequences, roughly 30% of them singletons. The source material was blood. Every receptor here comes from a woman aged 25-40 years in good health.

Note on this clonotype: Mismatch with germline at one junction end may stem from a read error. The V and J genes are TRBV28 and TRBJ1-5; D unresolved. The CDR3 loop spans 15 amino acids. The germline gives CDR1 MDHEN, CDR2 SYDVKM. CDR3 nucleotide sequence: TGTGCCAGCGCCTCCGGGGATGTAGGGCGTCAGCCTCAGCATTTT. Its translation is CASASGDVGRQPQHF.

Concerning this clonotype itself: Relative to the germline gene, one junction end is altered; a read error may explain this. V usage is TRBV5-5 and J usage is TRBJ2-1; 9 nucleotides align to TRBD2. The germline V gene has CDR1 SGHKS and CDR2 YYEKEE (reference sequence). CDR3 size: 13 residues. The CDR3 spells CACSFPGTSEQFF. The CDR3 bases are TGTGCCTGCAGCTTCCCCGGGACTAGCGAGCAGTTCTTC. Full variable domain (missing parts from reference TRBV5-5 and TRBJ2-1): DAGVTQSPTHLIKTRGQQVTLRCSPISGHKSVSWYQQVLGQGPQFIFQYYEKEERGRGNFPDRFSARQFPNYSSELNVNALLLGDSALYLCACSFPGTSEQFFGPGTRLTVL.

This clonotype was recorded once. V is TRBV6-5 and J is TRBJ1-1, with D possibly being TRBD1 (5 bases). CDR3 length equals 12 residues. Trimming pared 6 bases from V and 5 bases from J, leaving 10 bases between. Per the germline V gene, CDR1 is MNHEY and CDR2 is SVGAGI. The CDR3 is CASRRGTTEAFF. CDR3 nucleotide sequence: TGTGCCAGCAGAAGGGGTACGACTGAAGCTTTCTTT.

The chain employs TRBV20-1 and TRBJ2-5, with 12 nucleotides matching TRBD1. The DNA end is more similar to TRBJ2-7, so the J call may be wrong. This CDR3 is 14 amino acids long. Germline CDR1 and CDR2: DFQATT and SNEGSKA (reference sequence). Here the CDR3 DNA reads TGCAGTCCGCGCAGGGACAGGGGGCGGTTCGAGCAGTACTTC. Protein sequence: CSPRRDRGRFEQYF.

This clonotype was counted only a few times. The chain uses TRBV27 and TRBJ2-1; the match to TRBD2 covers 14 bases. With V trimmed by 5 bases and J by 6 bases, 9 bases remained unmatched. The length of the CDR3 is 17 residues. Germline V CDR1 and CDR2: MNHEY, SMNVEV (reference sequence). CDR3 sequence: CASSPGLAGGSGNEQFF. The DNA for the CDR3 is TGTGCCAGCAGTCCCGGACTAGCGGGGGGCTCGGGCAATGAGCAGTTCTTC.

This clonotype was detected ten times or more. J is TRBJ2-7 and V is TRBV5-6, with 7 bases identical to TRBD1. The J segment lost 3 bases and the V segment lost 2 bases, leaving 2 bases of the junction unmatched. This CDR3 has 13 amino acids. The germline gives CDR1 SGHDT, CDR2 YYEEEE. The CDR3 DNA follows: TGTGCCAGCAGCTTCGGGACAGTCTACGAGCAGTACTTC. This sequence encodes CASSFGTVYEQYF.

This clonotype was seen a handful of times. The chain couples TRBV10-3 to TRBJ1-2; D ambiguous. The CDR3 spans 14 residues. Trimming shortened V by 6 bases and J by 6 bases, and 17 bases separated the two germline ends. Germline loops: CDR1 ENHRY, CDR2 SYGVKD. The CDR3 sequence: CAISLEDGVNGYTF. CDR3 in DNA: TGTGCCATCAGCCTGGAGGACGGTGTCAATGGCTACACCTTC.

The chain joins TRBV5-1 to TRBJ2-1, with D tentatively TRBD2 (7 bases). Germline values: CDR1 SGHRS, CDR2 YFSETQ. The V and J ends lost 2 bases and 6 bases respectively, with 15 bases between them. The CDR3 runs 15 residues. This CDR3 is CASSFKIRGANEQFF. CDR3 bases: TGCGCCAGCAGCTTCAAGATTCGGGGGGCCAATGAGCAGTTCTTC.

Worth noting for this clonotype: One end of the junction does not line up with germline, which may come from a read error. This sequence joins TRBV5-4 and TRBJ1-1; 8 bases match TRBD1. The CDR3 has 13 amino acids. In germline, CDR1 is SGHNT, CDR2 YYREEE (reference sequence). CDR3 region: CASRLGQDSEAFF. The CDR3 nucleotides read TGTGCCAGCAGATTGGGACAGGATAGCGAAGCTTTCTTT.

This clonotype has only a few counts. The chain uses TRBV9 and TRBJ2-1, with TRBD2 as a possible D gene (6 bases). This CDR3 is 15 amino acids long. Germline V gene data show CDR1 as SGDLS and CDR2 as YYNGEE. V lost 3 bases, J lost 6 bases, and 16 bases lay in between. Here the CDR3 reads CASSERLVSRNEQFF. DNA for the CDR3: TGTGCCAGCAGCGAACGACTAGTCTCCCGCAATGAGCAGTTCTTC.

This clonotype showed up just a few times. The V and J genes are TRBV24-1 and TRBJ2-1; D gene ambiguous. The CDR3 loop spans 16 amino acids. Germline V gene lookup returns CDR1 KGHDR and CDR2 SFDVKD. V was cut by 4 bases and J by 4 bases, with 16 bases left in between. CDR3 bases: TGTGCCACCAGTGACCTCCTTAGTAGGAAATACAATGAGCAGTTCTTC. Protein product: CATSDLLSRKYNEQFF.

Only a few counts were recorded for this clonotype. The V and J genes are TRBV5-5 and TRBJ2-3; D is ambiguous. V dropped 5 bases and J dropped 0 bases, with 10 bases sitting between them. The germline gives CDR1 SGHKS, CDR2 YYEKEE (reference sequence). The CDR3 is 14 amino acids. The CDR3, as DNA: TGTGCCAGCAGGCCCTGGCCTAGCACAGATACGCAGTATTTT. Translated: CASRPWPSTDTQYF.

Points on this clonotype: One base away lies a much larger clone, so this may be a sequencing read error. The chain employs TRBV20-1 and TRBJ2-4, with TRBD2 identical over 7 bases. Germline V lookup: CDR1 DFQATT, CDR2 SNEGSKA (reference sequence). This CDR3 region has 14 residues. V dropped 3 bases and J dropped 13; count of bases not matched to a gene: 15. CDR3 DNA: TGCAGTGCTAGTCTTACGGGGGGTTACAATGAGCAGTACTTC. Its protein product is CSASLTGGYNEQYF.

The table lists this clonotype with a few counts. CDR3 protein: CATRAAGGEYGYTF. The CDR3 coding sequence is TGTGCCACCAGGGCCGCGGGGGGAGAATATGGCTACACCTTC. The rearrangement uses TRBV10-3 and TRBJ1-2; D is possibly TRBD1 (5 bases). V lost 10 bases and J lost 5, with 20 bases in between. Germline assignment: CDR1 ENHRY and CDR2 SYGVKD. The CDR3 consists of 14 residues.

This clonotype was recorded a few times. One end of the junction does not line up with germline, which may come from a read error. V usage is TRBV6-6 and J usage is TRBJ2-1, with 8 nucleotides matching TRBD2. CDR1 and CDR2 (germline): MNHNY, SVGAGI (reference sequence). This CDR3 has 14 amino acids. The CDR3 bases are TGTGCCAGCATTCCCGGGACTAGTAGGAATGAGCGGTTCTTC. Translation gives CASIPGTSRNERFF.